This TCR beta chain is drawn from a study of cytomegalovirus exposure and HLA in healthy donors. J gave up 3 bases and V 8 bases, and 4 bases lay outside the gene matches. Germline CDR1 ENHRY, CDR2 SYGVKD. The CDR3 extends over 13 amino acids. As to this clone: No antigen is known for it.

The primer mix had 60 Vbeta and 13 Jbeta primers. Here immunoSEQ multiplex PCR was the method, and the copy in TCRdb shows in-frame clones only, minus some. The sample records 100,000 to 150,000 clones, roughly 80% being singletons. General study results and limits: HLA allele associations emerged for about 16,000 TCR beta sequences in a later analysis, at 0.05 false discovery rate. The authors reported that TCR beta sequences could predict HLA-A and HLA-B alleles. These predictions were accurate for most subjects in the first cohort.

The sequenced material came from PBMCs. The chain couples TRBV10-3 to TRBJ2-4; 7 bases are shared with TRBD2. The TCR sequence derives from a female donor in good health and CMV-seronegative. The CDR3 here is CAIGEGGKNIQYF. The CDR3 DNA reads TGTGCCATCGGGGAGGGAGGCAAAAACATTCAGTACTTC.